Following are 29 T cell receptor beta chains from one sample sequenced in a study of blood T cell repertoires in COVID-19. TCRdb's table, derived via immunoSEQ multiplex PCR, lists solely in-frame clones and lacks some. The data contain fewer than 200,000 clones, just under 90% of them singletons. Sequencing used peripheral blood. The source is a woman in her 70s with COVID-19, enrolled during active disease.

The chain uses TRBV7-9 and TRBJ2-1; maybe TRBD2 (6 bases). CDR1 and CDR2 (germline): SEHNR, FQNEAQ (reference sequence). V lost 5 bases, J lost 4 bases, and 21 bases lay in between. CDR3 length: 17 residues. The CDR3 DNA reads as TGTGCCAGCAGCCCTTCGGGACTTAGAAAACGGTACAATGAGCAGTTCTTC. It is translated as CASSPSGLRKRYNEQFF. The full variable domain, rest sourced from reference TRBV7-9 and TRBJ2-1, is DTGVSQNPRHKITKRGQNVTFRCDPISEHNRLYWYRQTLGQGPEFLTYFQNEAQLEKSRLLSDRFSAERPKGSFSTLEIQRTEQGDSAMYLCASSPSGLRKRYNEQFFGPGTRLTVL.

The rearrangement uses TRBV11-3 and TRBJ2-1, with D unresolved. Germline V lookup: CDR1 SGHNT, CDR2 YENEEA. The CDR3 covers 13 residues. Trimming removed 1 base from V and 5 bases from J, with 6 bases in between. CDR3 in DNA: TGTGCCAGCAGCTTAGCACAGAACAATGAGCAGTTCTTC. Protein sequence: CASSLAQNNEQFF.

For this clone: The same CDR3 is also encoded by other DNA sequences in this sample. CDR3 nucleotide sequence: TGTGCCAGCAGTTCCAGGACAAGCACAGATACGCAGTATTTT. This gives the protein CASSSRTSTDTQYF. The chain links TRBV27 to TRBJ2-3; D might be TRBD1 (5 bases). Trimming shortened V by 4 bases and J by 0 bases, and 8 bases separated the two germline ends. Germline CDR1 and CDR2: MNHEY and SMNVEV (reference sequence). The CDR3 is 14 amino acids.

The V and J genes are TRBV6-5 and TRBJ2-2; TRBD1 matches at 8 bases. J gave up 10 bases and V 7 bases, and 8 bases lay outside the gene matches. Germline CDR1 is MNHEY and CDR2 is SVGAGI. CDR3 size: 13 residues. CDR3 nucleotide sequence: TGTGCCAGCAACCGACAGGGGTTGGCGGAGCTGTTTTTT. Amino acid sequence: CASNRQGLAELFF.

This clone has a handful of counts. This chain uses TRBV19 with TRBJ2-7, with D possibly TRBD1 on 6 matching bases. CDR1 and CDR2 (germline): LNHDA, SQIVND (reference sequence). V lost 2 bases, J lost 0 bases, and 14 bases lay in between. This CDR3 has 16 residues. The CDR3, as DNA: TGTGCCAGTAGTATACCATCACAGGGTAGCTCCTACGAGCAGTACTTC. This sequence encodes CASSIPSQGSSYEQYF.

CDR3 DNA: TGTGCCAGCTCACCACGCCTGTCGGACAGGGGACAAGAGACCCAGTACTTC. It encodes CASSPRLSDRGQETQYF. The rearrangement joins TRBV18 to TRBJ2-5; 9 positions match TRBD1. After removal of 1 base from V and 2 bases from J, the junction contained 8 bases not matched to a gene. The CDR3 has 17 residues. Per germline, CDR1 KGHSH and CDR2 LQKENI.

The rearrangement joins TRBV5-1 to TRBJ1-1; 9 bases match TRBD1. The ends lost 3 bases at V and 4 bases at J; junction bases unmatched: 16. The germline CDR1 and CDR2 sequences are SGHRS and YFSETQ. CDR3 length: 18 amino acids. The CDR3 nucleotides read TGCGCCAGCAGCTGGACGACCGGGACAGGGTTATTGCCCACTGAAGCTTTCTTT. Protein sequence: CASSWTTGTGLLPTEAFF.

About this clone: Other DNA sequences from this sample encode an identical CDR3 as well. This chain connects TRBV7-9 to TRBJ1-1; perhaps TRBD1 as D (6 bases). With 3 bases removed from V and 0 bases from J, the gap between germline ends came to 8 bases. Germline loops: CDR1 SEHNR, CDR2 FQNEAQ (reference sequence). This CDR3 is built from 14 residues. The CDR3 loop reads CASSLSGVNTEAFF. CDR3 DNA: TGTGCCAGCAGCTTGTCAGGGGTGAACACTGAAGCTTTCTTT.

This clone occurred a few times. V gene TRBV14 combines with J gene TRBJ1-2, with no clear D. This CDR3 region has 14 residues. Germline CDR1 is SGHDN and CDR2 is FVKESK. Deletions cut 1 base from V and 5 bases from J, with 11 bases between. CDR3 nucleotide sequence: TGTGCCAGCAGCCAAGGAATGGGGAGGTATGGCTACACCTTC. Translated, it gives CASSQGMGRYGYTF.

This chain links TRBV30 with TRBJ1-1; D is unclear. Germline-derived CDR1 and CDR2 are GTSNPN and SVGIG (reference sequence). The CDR3 has 14 amino acids. Trimming took off 3 bases at V and 0 bases at J, with 11 bases between the two ends. The CDR3 region has the DNA TGTGCCTGGAGCCCCGAGTTAGTGAACACTGAAGCTTTCTTT. Encoded protein: CAWSPELVNTEAFF.

The V gene is TRBV28, the J gene TRBJ1-2; TRBD1 matches 8 bases. Germline V gene sequence: CDR1 MDHEN, CDR2 SYDVKM. The junction had 18 bases not matched to a gene; V was cut back by 7 bases and J by 5 bases. CDR3 size: 17 residues. CDR3 DNA sequence: TGTGCCAGCACCTCTAGTTTTTTAGACAGGGGTTGGTATGGCTACACCTTC. It codes for CASTSSFLDRGWYGYTF.

CDR3 DNA sequence: TGTGCCAGCAGCTTCGGACAGGGGAGCTATGGCTACACCTTC. Translation gives CASSFGQGSYGYTF. The rearrangement uses TRBV28 and TRBJ1-2; 9 bases map to TRBD1. The CDR3 consists of 14 residues. V was clipped by 6 bases and J by 4 bases; unmatched bases: 6. CDR1 is MDHEN and CDR2 is SYDVKM in the germline V gene.

This chain uses TRBV4-2 with TRBJ1-1; 8 bases map to TRBD1. Per the germline V gene, CDR1 is LGHNA and CDR2 is YNFKEQ. The CDR3 consists of 15 residues. Losses at the gene ends were 5 bases for V and 4 bases for J; bases not matched to a gene: 9. CDR3 sequence (DNA): TGTGCCAGCAGCTCAAGATCAGGGGGCCCCACTGAAGCTTTCTTT. Residues: CASSSRSGGPTEAFF.

The V gene is TRBV18, the J gene TRBJ2-7; 7 bases agree with TRBD2. The germline gives CDR1 KGHSH, CDR2 LQKENI. V shed 4 bases, J shed 3 bases, and the junction held 12 bases outside the gene matches. The CDR3 spans 16 residues. The CDR3, as DNA: TGTGCCAGCTCACGGGGGAGATCTAGCGGTCTCTACGAGCAGTACTTC. Amino acids: CASSRGRSSGLYEQYF.

The rearrangement links TRBV11-3 to TRBJ2-3; 13 nucleotides line up with TRBD2. Germline V lookup: CDR1 SGHNT, CDR2 YENEEA. V lost 5 bases, J lost 2 bases, and 4 bases stayed unmatched. The length of the CDR3 is 16 residues. The CDR3 nucleotides read TGTGCCAGCAGCCCCGGGACTAGCGGGGACACAGATACGCAGTATTTT. Amino acids: CASSPGTSGDTDTQYF.

In nucleotides, the CDR3 is TGTGCCTGGAGTGTACTTACAGGCGGCTACACCTTC. It codes for CAWSVLTGGYTF. The V and J genes are TRBV30 and TRBJ1-2, with D possibly TRBD1 on 5 matching bases. CDR1 is GTSNPN, CDR2 SVGIG, per germline (reference sequence). The V and J ends lost 0 bases and 8 bases respectively, with 10 bases between them. There are 12 residues in the CDR3.

This chain links TRBV19 with TRBJ1-5; a weak D match, TRBD1 (5 bases). There are 15 residues in the CDR3. From germline, CDR1 is LNHDA and CDR2 SQIVND (reference sequence). The V gene lost 3 bases and the J gene lost 2 bases, with 11 bases spanning the gap. DNA of the CDR3: TGTGCCAGTAGTATCGCCAGCAGGGGCAATCAGCCCCAGCATTTT. Protein product: CASSIASRGNQPQHF.

The chain carries TRBV18 and TRBJ1-2, with 7 bases matching TRBD1. Germline V gene data show CDR1 as KGHSH and CDR2 as LQKENI. This CDR3 is 14 amino acids long. Trimming at V came to 4 bases and at J to 8 bases, leaving 10 bases not matched to a gene. CDR3 in amino acids: CASSLGTVLEGYTF. Here the CDR3 DNA reads TGTGCCAGCTCACTCGGGACAGTCCTTGAGGGCTACACCTTC.

V gene TRBV5-6 combines with J gene TRBJ1-2, with D possibly TRBD1 on 5 matching bases. The germline V gene has CDR1 SGHDT and CDR2 YYEEEE. V was clipped by 2 bases and J by 5 bases, with 13 bases between them. CDR3 length: 14 residues. The CDR3 nucleotides read TGTGCCAGCAGCTTTCAAGGGGCAGGTTATGGCTACACCTTC. This translates into CASSFQGAGYGYTF.

This rearrangement joins TRBV19 to TRBJ2-6, with 8 nucleotides matching TRBD1. Germline lookup yields CDR1 LNHDA and CDR2 SQIVND (reference sequence). V was clipped by 3 bases and J by 0 bases; unmatched bases: 4. The CDR3 loop spans 17 amino acids. The CDR3 loop reads CASSIVGTGSGANVLTF. The CDR3 DNA follows: TGTGCCAGTAGTATTGTTGGGACAGGCTCTGGGGCCAACGTCCTGACTTTC.

V gene TRBV7-3 combines with J gene TRBJ2-1; possible D gene TRBD1, 7 bases. V was clipped by 3 bases and J by 4 bases, with 13 bases between them. This CDR3 has 15 amino acids. Germline V gene lookup returns CDR1 SGHTA and CDR2 FQGTGA. CDR3 protein: CASSFRQGGYNEQFF. DNA of the CDR3: TGTGCCAGCAGCTTTAGACAGGGAGGTTACAATGAGCAGTTCTTC. The full variable domain, with the rest looked up from reference TRBV7-3 and TRBJ2-1, is GAGVSQTPSNKVTEKGKYVELRCDPISGHTALYWYRQSLGQGPEFLIYFQGTGAADDSGLPNDRFFAVRPEGSVSTLKIQRTERGDSAVYLCASSFRQGGYNEQFFGPGTRLTVL.

CDR3 DNA: TGTGCCAGCAGTTCCTATGCCGGGTCTGGAAACACCATATATTTT. Encoded protein: CASSSYAGSGNTIYF. This rearrangement joins TRBV28 to TRBJ1-3; no clear D. Trimming removed 4 bases at V and 1 base at J, with 11 bases between. The germline CDR1 and CDR2 sequences are MDHEN and SYDVKM. This CDR3 is 15 amino acids long.

This clone came up once. The chain uses TRBV30 and TRBJ1-1, with no clear D. CDR1 and CDR2 (germline): GTSNPN, SVGIG (reference sequence). Trimming removed 3 bases at V and 3 bases at J, with 11 bases between. This CDR3 spans 13 amino acids. CDR3 in amino acids: CAWRGQEDTEAFF. CDR3 nucleotide sequence: TGTGCCTGGAGGGGCCAGGAGGACACTGAAGCTTTCTTT.

This chain links TRBV7-9 with TRBJ1-3, with a possible D match to TRBD1 (6 bases). Germline V gene lookup returns CDR1 SEHNR and CDR2 FQNEAQ (reference sequence). CDR3 length: 13 residues. V was clipped by 6 bases and J by 5 bases, with 11 bases between them. This CDR3 is CASRGDNRNTIYF. The CDR3 DNA reads as TGTGCCAGCAGGGGGGACAACAGAAACACCATATATTTT.

V usage is TRBV12-3 or TRBV12-4 and J usage is TRBJ1-2, with D perhaps matching TRBD1 (6 bases). The V end lost 6 bases, the J end lost 8 bases, and 13 bases lay between the germline ends. This CDR3 spans 12 amino acids. CDR3 coding DNA: TGTGCCAGCAGCCTAGGGGGTTGGGGCTACACCTTC. Translating it yields CASSLGGWGYTF.

This sequence joins TRBV5-1 and TRBJ2-3; maybe TRBD1 (6 bases). The CDR3 is 12 amino acids. Per the germline V gene, CDR1 is SGHRS and CDR2 is YFSETQ. Trimming took 4 bases from V and 9 from J, leaving 12 bases between them. DNA for the CDR3: TGCGCCAGCAGCCAATCAGGGGCAACGCAGTATTTT. Residues: CASSQSGATQYF.

This chain joins TRBV6-5 and TRBJ1-1; 11 bases align to TRBD1. V dropped 0 bases and J dropped 3; count of bases not matched to a gene: 0. Germline values: CDR1 MNHEY, CDR2 SVGAGI. This CDR3 is 15 amino acids long. The CDR3 loop reads CASSYSGQGDTEAFF. CDR3 nucleotides: TGTGCCAGCAGTTACTCGGGACAGGGGGACACTGAAGCTTTCTTT.

This chain connects TRBV5-1 to TRBJ1-6, with D maybe TRBD1 (5 bases). V gave up 2 bases and J gave up 6 bases, with 12 bases separating them. The CDR3 sequence is 15 residues long. Looked up from germline, CDR1 is SGHRS and CDR2 is YFSETQ. In nucleotides, the CDR3 is TGCGCCAGCAGCTTTCGTGCAGGGTCTAATTCACCCCTCCACTTT. Translation gives CASSFRAGSNSPLHF.

Only one count was recorded for this clone. The chain carries TRBV7-9 and TRBJ1-2, with TRBD1 as a possible D gene (5 bases). The CDR3 loop spans 14 amino acids. V was trimmed by 2 bases and J by 7 bases, leaving 14 bases between them. Germline V gene data show CDR1 as SEHNR and CDR2 as FQNEAQ (reference sequence). The CDR3 reads CASSLLKGSGGYTF. DNA for the CDR3: TGTGCCAGCAGCTTACTGAAGGGGTCGGGTGGCTACACCTTC.